The 16 T cell receptor beta chains listed next were all sequenced from one sample in a study of glioma-infiltrating T cells. The iRepertoire nested amplicon-rescue multiplex PCR amplified TCR alpha and beta CDR3s from RNA. TCRdb re-derived calls from the multiplex PCR reads in MiXCR, one entry per CDR3 protein. The table has about 130,000 distinct CDR3 sequences, about 25% seen once. Sample: glioma tissue, nonneoplastic brain tissue, or PBMCs (not recorded which). Receptors were obtained from a human donor with low-grade glioma or glioblastoma, undergoing nonglioma brain surgery, or in good health (not recorded which).

This clonotype was found many times. J is TRBJ2-5 and V is TRBV15; no firm D call. Germline V gene sequence: CDR1 LNHNV, CDR2 YYDKDF (reference sequence). CDR3 length: 12 residues. V dropped 0 bases and J dropped 5 bases, with 4 bases sitting between them. The CDR3 sequence: CATSRDGETQYF. The CDR3 DNA reads as TGTGCCACCAGCAGAGATGGGGAGACCCAGTACTTC.

The gene calls are TRBV19 and TRBJ1-4, with 7 positions matching TRBD1. Germline lookup yields CDR1 LNHDA and CDR2 SQIVND (reference sequence). The CDR3 covers 14 residues. V lost 6 bases, J lost 5 bases, and 6 bases stayed unmatched. CDR3 bases: TGTGCCAGTAGAGGGACAGCTATAAATGAAAAACTGTTTTTT. It translates to CASRGTAINEKLFF.

This clonotype appeared many times. This sequence joins TRBV27 and TRBJ1-1; D is unresolved. CDR1 is MNHEY and CDR2 is SMNVEV in the germline V gene (reference sequence). The length of the CDR3 is 14 residues. The V end lost 0 bases, the J end lost 1 base, and 6 bases lay between the germline ends. The CDR3 region is CASSLSYRNTEAFF. The CDR3 nucleotides are TGTGCCAGCAGTTTATCGTACAGGAACACTGAAGCTTTCTTT.

This clonotype was picked up a small number of times. This chain joins TRBV7-2 and TRBJ2-3; weak D call: TRBD2 (6 bases). Germline CDR1 reads SGHTA; CDR2 reads FQGNSA. The CDR3 is 13 residues long. V was cut by 5 bases and J by 10 bases, with 16 bases left in between. CDR3 coding DNA: TGTGCCAGCAGCGCACTTAGCTGGGGGGCGCAGTATTTT. Its protein is CASSALSWGAQYF.

This chain connects TRBV15 to TRBJ2-7, with TRBD2 matching over 14 bases. The CDR3 loop spans 13 amino acids. The J segment lost 4 bases and the V segment lost 9 bases, leaving 2 bases of the junction unmatched. Germline-derived CDR1 and CDR2 are LNHNV and YYDKDF (reference sequence). The CDR3 protein is CATRTSGGYEQYV. The DNA for the CDR3 is TGTGCCACTCGGACTAGCGGGGGGTACGAGCAGTACGTC.

In its sample, this clonotype was seen many times. The chain is built from TRBV20-1 and TRBJ1-5, with D possibly TRBD1 on 5 matching bases. Trimming shortened V by 6 bases and J by 0 bases, and 12 bases separated the two germline ends. The CDR3 loop spans 14 amino acids. CDR1 is DFQATT and CDR2 is SNEGSKA in the germline V gene (reference sequence). The CDR3 DNA is TGCAGTGCCCCCAAGGGGCTTAGCAATCAGCCCCAGCATTTT. It yields the protein CSAPKGLSNQPQHF.

V is TRBV4-1 and J is TRBJ1-3; 7 nucleotides agree with TRBD1. Trimming removed 4 bases from V and 1 base from J; junction bases left unmatched: 4. The CDR3 totals 15 residues. Germline CDR1 is MGHRA and CDR2 is YSYEKL. CDR3 DNA: TGCGCCAGCAGCCGAGAACAGGGGTCTGGAAACACCATATATTTT. Translation: CASSREQGSGNTIYF.

About this clonotype: The junction departs from the called germline gene at one end, perhaps through a read error. The V and J genes are TRBV7-9 and TRBJ1-1; a possible D gene is TRBD1 (5 bases). Germline lookup yields CDR1 SEHNR and CDR2 FQNEAQ (reference sequence). This CDR3 contains 14 residues. The CDR3 loop is CAISFETANTEAFF. CDR3 nucleotides: TGTGCCATCAGCTTCGAGACAGCCAACACTGAAGCTTTCTTT.

The chain links TRBV7-2 to TRBJ1-2, with D possibly TRBD1 on 5 matching bases. CDR3 length: 13 amino acids. Germline CDR1 reads SGHTA; CDR2 reads FQGNSA. V was trimmed by 5 bases and J by 4 bases, leaving 11 bases between them. CDR3 sequence (DNA): TGTGCCAGCAGCATGACAGCAGGCTATGGCTACACCTTC. Its translation is CASSMTAGYGYTF.

Points on this clonotype: It may be a read error: a sequence one base away is much more abundant. The chain joins TRBV15 to TRBJ1-5; the match to TRBD1 covers 8 bases. Germline CDR1 reads LNHNV; CDR2 reads YYDKDF (reference sequence). The CDR3 sequence is 16 residues long. Here the CDR3 reads CATGRGNRGNNQPQHF. The CDR3 DNA follows: TGTGCCACCGGCAGGGGTAACAGGGGGAACAATCAGCCCCAGCATTTT.

As for this clonotype: The junction does not match germline at one end; this may be a read error. This CDR3 is CASSLAGRARQEAQYF. The CDR3 region has the DNA TGTGCCAGCAGCTTAGCTGGTCGGGCTAGGCAAGAGGCCCAGTACTTC. The genes are TRBV7-2 and TRBJ2-1; D is undetermined. Matching the DNA end better, TRBJ2-5 makes the J call doubtful. From germline, CDR1 is SGHTA and CDR2 FQGNSA. The CDR3 consists of 16 residues.

Written as DNA, the CDR3 is TGTGCCAGCAGCTTAGTCGGGCGGCAACTTGAAGCTTTCTTT. Translated, it gives CASSLVGRQLEAFF. The chain couples TRBV7-2 to TRBJ1-1, with D unresolved. The CDR3 totals 14 residues. Germline V gene lookup returns CDR1 SGHTA and CDR2 FQGNSA. V lost 1 base and J lost 7, with 13 bases in between.

This clonotype appeared many times. The chain employs TRBV27 and TRBJ2-5; D uncertain. The CDR3 is 14 amino acids. Per the germline V gene, CDR1 is MNHEY and CDR2 is SMNVEV (reference sequence). V lost 5 bases and J lost 5, with 15 bases in between. The CDR3 coding sequence is TGTGCCAGCAGTCCGAGATCCCACGGGGAGACCCAGTACTTC. Amino acids: CASSPRSHGETQYF.

There are a few counts of this clonotype. The chain carries TRBV13 and TRBJ2-5; 8 bases fit TRBD1. Trimming removed 4 bases from V and 4 bases from J; junction bases left unmatched: 8. Germline-derived CDR1 and CDR2 are PRHDT and FYEKMQ (reference sequence). The CDR3 length is 15 residues. Here the CDR3 DNA reads TGTGCCAGCAGCTATCAGGGGGCCCGACGAGAGACCCAGTACTTC. Its protein product is CASSYQGARRETQYF.

This chain links TRBV7-9 with TRBJ1-1; possible D gene TRBD1, 5 bases. Germline CDR1 reads SEHNR; CDR2 reads FQNEAQ (reference sequence). Trimming removed 2 bases from V and 4 bases from J, with 14 bases in between. The CDR3 runs to 15 residues. The CDR3 region is CASSLRDGSPTEAFF. The CDR3 nucleotides are TGTGCCAGCAGCTTAAGGGACGGATCCCCCACTGAAGCTTTCTTT.

This clonotype has at least ten counts. The V and J genes are TRBV6-1 and TRBJ2-2; the D gene is possibly TRBD2 (6 bases). The CDR3 runs to 15 residues. Between the trimmed V and J ends, which lost 7 bases and 2 bases, there was a span of 14 bases. Germline CDR1 and CDR2: MNHNS and SASEGT. The CDR3 sequence is CASTPWRVNTGELFF. The CDR3 DNA sequence: TGTGCCAGCACCCCATGGAGGGTTAACACCGGGGAGCTGTTTTTT.